This TCR beta chain appears in the sequencing data of a study of blood T cell repertoires in COVID-19. Overall study context: The origin of the acute and convalescent COVID-19 samples was the United States, Italy and Spain. The analysed material was cDNA or gDNA that came from T cells, B-cell-depleted T cells, or PBMCs.

Per the original methods: How many nucleated cells were present was estimated from reference gene primer amplification. Method: immunoSEQ multiplex PCR; TCRdb's copy keeps in-frame clones and lacks some. V, J and clone size derive from that table, while D and trimming were established from the DNA sequence. The sample records 150,000 to 200,000 clones, around 86% being singletons. This CDR3 has 16 residues. Losses at the gene ends were 4 bases for V and 3 bases for J; bases not matched to a gene: 6. Germline V gene sequence: CDR1 MNHNS, CDR2 SASEGT. The chain links TRBV6-1 to TRBJ2-2; 9 bases are a match to TRBD1. The sample taken for sequencing was peripheral blood. The source of this sequence is a man aged 70 or older who had recovered from COVID-19. CDR3 region: CASSAPGTGYTGELFF. CDR3 in DNA: TGTGCCAGCAGTGCTCCCGGGACAGGGTACACCGGGGAGCTGTTTTTT.